This T cell receptor (beta chain) came from a study of blood T cell repertoires in COVID-19. Exposed participants came across a COVID-19 case within 2 weeks before study entry. This table comes from immunoSEQ multiplex PCR, and its TCRdb copy is limited to in-frame clones, with some not included. This sample has under 450,000 clones, with about nine tenths found just once. The TCR sequence derives from a woman aged 40-49 years who had been exposed to COVID-19. Sequencing was performed on PBMCs or T cells enriched from blood (not recorded which).

The chain's CDR3 is CASSLPRDIPDTQYF. The CDR3 coding sequence is TGTGCCAGCAGCTTACCCCGGGACATCCCAGATACGCAGTATTTT. The chain uses TRBV7-9 and TRBJ2-3; tentative D call: TRBD1 (6 bases). This CDR3 is built from 15 residues. Germline values: CDR1 SEHNR, CDR2 FQNEAQ (reference sequence). Deletions cut 2 bases from V and 4 bases from J, with 13 bases between. Drawing the rest from reference TRBV7-9 and TRBJ2-3, the complete variable domain is DTGVSQNPRHKITKRGQNVTFRCDPISEHNRLYWYRQTLGQGPEFLTYFQNEAQLEKSRLLSDRFSAERPKGSFSTLEIQRTEQGDSAMYLCASSLPRDIPDTQYFGPGTRLTVL.